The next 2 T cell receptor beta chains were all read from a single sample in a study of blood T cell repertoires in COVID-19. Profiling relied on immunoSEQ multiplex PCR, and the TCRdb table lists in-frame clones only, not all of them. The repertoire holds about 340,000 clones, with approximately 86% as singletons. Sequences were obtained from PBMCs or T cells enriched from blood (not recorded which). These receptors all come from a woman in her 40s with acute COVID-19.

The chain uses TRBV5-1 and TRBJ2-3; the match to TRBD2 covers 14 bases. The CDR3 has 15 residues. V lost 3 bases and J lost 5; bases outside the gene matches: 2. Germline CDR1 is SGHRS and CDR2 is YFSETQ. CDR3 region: CASSSGLAGGDTQYF. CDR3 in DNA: TGCGCCAGCAGCTCCGGACTAGCGGGGGGAGATACGCAGTATTTT. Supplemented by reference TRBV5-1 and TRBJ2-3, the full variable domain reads KAGVTQTPRYLIKTRGQQVTLSCSPISGHRSVSWYQQTPGQGLQFLFEYFSETQRNKGNFPGRFSGRQFSNSRSEMNVSTLELGDSALYLCASSSGLAGGDTQYFGPGTRLTVL.

This CDR3 reads CASSLGASGKGYEQYF. DNA of the CDR3: TGTGCCAGCAGCCTGGGGGCTAGCGGGAAGGGTTACGAGCAGTACTTC. The genes are TRBV5-6 and TRBJ2-7, with TRBD2 matching over 9 bases. V lost 4 bases and J lost 4; bases outside the gene matches: 12. The CDR3 consists of 16 residues. Germline assignment: CDR1 SGHDT and CDR2 YYEEEE.